What follows is one T cell receptor beta chain and its context. Its target is unknown. This entry belongs to a study of cytomegalovirus exposure and HLA in healthy donors. The study ran its PCR with 60 Vbeta and 13 Jbeta primers. TCRdb's table, derived via immunoSEQ multiplex PCR, lists solely in-frame clones and lacks some. The table shows about 150,000 clones, with approximately 80% occurring only once. Regarding the study as a whole: About 87% or about 30% of the time was how often most TCR beta V segments were productive, according to an earlier analysis.

CDR1 MGHDK and CDR2 SYGVNS come from the germline V gene. This CDR3 is 13 amino acids long. Trimming took 1 base from V and 6 from J, leaving 10 bases between them. Material: PBMCs. V usage is TRBV25-1 and J usage is TRBJ2-7; no clear D. This clonotype was sampled from a female donor in good health and CMV-seropositive. The CDR3 DNA sequence: TGTGCCAGCAGTGAATCCCTAGTTTCCGAGCAGTACTTC. Protein: CASSESLVSEQYF.